The 2 T cell receptor beta chains below were found in one sample sequenced in a study of blood T cells in healthy people across ages. Primers used in a second PCR of about 7 to 12 cycles were a sample-barcoded 5' primer and a J-beta primer mix. From the 5' RACE reads, TCRdb called clonotypes with MiXCR, one entry per CDR3 protein. The data show 600,000 to 900,000 distinct CDR3 sequences, roughly 24% seen once. This sample was shared with a second study, whose subject was T cells of mothers and their children.

Sequencing was carried out using blood. The origin of the receptors is a boy under 18 in good health.

This chain connects TRBV4-1 to TRBJ2-1, with 8 bases matching TRBD2. V dropped 2 bases and J dropped 4; count of bases not matched to a gene: 7. The CDR3 has 16 amino acids. Germline CDR1 reads MGHRA; CDR2 reads YSYEKL. This chain's CDR3 is CASSQWRGGKYNEQFF. In DNA, the CDR3 is TGCGCCAGCAGCCAATGGCGCGGGGGGAAATACAATGAGCAGTTCTTC.

The chain has TRBV4-1 and TRBJ1-2; D unresolved. CDR1 is MGHRA and CDR2 is YSYEKL in the germline V gene. CDR3 size: 15 residues. Trimming took off 0 bases at V and 3 bases at J, with 11 bases between the two ends. The CDR3 region is CASSQDHAAHYGYTF. The CDR3, as DNA: TGCGCCAGCAGCCAAGATCACGCCGCTCACTATGGCTACACCTTC.